The 6 T cell receptor beta chains presented below share a single source sample, sequenced in a study of blood T cell repertoires in COVID-19. The table came from immunoSEQ multiplex PCR; TCRdb's copy has only in-frame clones and leaves some out. In the table there are about 380,000 clones, 81% of which are singletons. The material sequenced was peripheral blood. These receptors came from a human donor with acute or convalescent COVID-19. The donor label of this sample is uncertain.

The chain employs TRBV5-4 and TRBJ1-6; a weak D match, TRBD1 (6 bases). This CDR3 is 16 amino acids long. V lost 0 bases and J 14 bases, leaving 21 bases between the germline ends. The V gene's germline CDR1 is SGHNT and CDR2 YYREEE (reference sequence). The CDR3 DNA sequence: TGTGCCAGCAGCTTGGGGCAGGGGAACCTCGGGATATCCCTCCACTTT. Translation: CASSLGQGNLGISLHF.

V and J are TRBV6-5 and TRBJ2-6; D is unresolved. The CDR3 extends over 15 amino acids. In germline, CDR1 is MNHEY, CDR2 SVGAGI. Trimming removed 6 bases from V and 0 bases from J, with 9 bases in between. CDR3 sequence: CASRSASSGANVLTF. In DNA, the CDR3 is TGTGCCAGCAGGTCAGCTAGCTCTGGGGCCAACGTCCTGACTTTC.

The chain carries TRBV19 and TRBJ1-1, with D unclear. The CDR3 extends over 13 amino acids. V was cut by 9 bases and J by 1 base, with 12 bases left in between. CDR1 is LNHDA, CDR2 SQIVND, per germline (reference sequence). The CDR3 sequence is CASALGGNTEAFF. The CDR3 bases are TGTGCCAGCGCCCTGGGAGGGAACACTGAAGCTTTCTTT.

The V and J genes are TRBV3-1 (or the pseudogene TRBV3-2) and TRBJ1-2; TRBD1 agrees at 7 bases. Trimming at V came to 4 bases and at J to 12 bases, leaving 8 bases not matched to a gene. In germline, CDR1 is LGHDT, CDR2 YNNKEL (reference sequence). There are 12 residues in the CDR3. This CDR3 reads CASSRDRGGHTF. The CDR3 coding sequence is TGTGCCAGCAGCCGGGACAGAGGCGGCCACACCTTC.

In the case of this clone: An end of the junction differs from the germline gene, which may be a read error. At the DNA level, this CDR3 is encoded by other sequences in the same sample as well. J is TRBJ2-2 and V is TRBV6-5; D gene ambiguous. The CDR3 covers 13 residues. Germline-derived CDR1 and CDR2 are MNHEY and SVGAGI. The CDR3 spells CASSYRVGGELFF. CDR3 bases: TGTGCTAGCAGTTACCGGGTGGGCGGGGAGCTGTTTTTT.

Only one count was recorded for this clone. This chain links TRBV3-1 (or the pseudogene TRBV3-2) with TRBJ1-2, with TRBD1 as a possible D gene (6 bases). With 5 bases removed from V and 6 bases from J, the gap between germline ends came to 22 bases. The CDR3 runs to 16 residues. Germline loops: CDR1 LGHDT, CDR2 YNNKEL (reference sequence). CDR3 DNA sequence: TGTGCCAGCAGCAACGAACCGGGCCAGGGGACCAATGGCTACACCTTC. It codes for CASSNEPGQGTNGYTF.